This T cell receptor beta chain was obtained from a study of technical replicates of blood from a few donors (dated by TCRdb to between 2016 and 2019). The library was generated by the immunoSEQ multiplex PCR assay. The table was pulled from immuneACCESS by TCRdb, which kept in-frame rearrangements only. Such tables lose some clones; where checked, under half of the loss comes from unresolved V genes, and the rest has no known cause. The sample table holds over 90,000 clones, of which around 96% were seen once. Together, the top ten hold roughly 0.33% of the sample. In the case of this clone: Its antigen is currently not known. No quality values exist for individual bases; no much larger clone is one base distant.

The receptor was isolated from a human donor in good health. Sequencing used T cells isolated from PBMCs.

CDR3 loop: CAISGGTSSYNEQFF. The DNA sequence is TGTGCCATCAGTGGGGGGACTAGCTCCTACAATGAGCAGTTCTTC. The V and J genes are TRBV10-3 and TRBJ2-1, and 8 bases in between align with TRBD2. Sequences ENHRY (CDR1) and SYGVKD (CDR2) are obtained from the germline V gene. The cysteine opens and the phenylalanine closes a CDR3 of 15 amino acids. Only the CDR3 DNA stays, 45 bases, in frame from base 1. Clipping removes 4 bases from V and 0 bases from J, with 2 as the unmatched junction base count.